Shown below are 32 T cell receptor beta chains from a single sample sequenced in a study of PD-1 blockade in classical Hodgkin lymphoma. Each of the patients experienced relapse following autologous stem cell transplantation, and their brentuximab vedotin exposure differed. Libraries were prepared by immunoSEQ multiplex PCR; TCRdb keeps only in-frame clonotypes and omits some of them. The table lists under 20,000 clones, 65% to 85% of them singletons, with under 7.5% in the top ten. The sample consisted of peripheral blood mononuclear cells (PBMCs), taken at baseline. These receptors originate from a human donor with classical Hodgkin lymphoma.

The rearrangement uses TRBV19 and TRBJ2-7; 8 positions match TRBD2. Germline V CDR1 and CDR2: LNHDA, SQIVND (reference sequence). The CDR3 spans 13 residues. Trimming took 6 bases from V and 6 from J; bases not matched to a gene: 7. The CDR3: CASRPSGGVEQYF. CDR3 nucleotides: TGTGCCAGTAGACCCTCGGGGGGGGTCGAGCAGTACTTC.

The chain recombines TRBV2 with TRBJ1-1, with D possibly TRBD1 on 6 matching bases. CDR3 size: 14 residues. The germline V gene encodes CDR1 SNHLY and CDR2 FYNNEI. The germline V and J ends were trimmed by 2 bases and 6 bases, with 13 bases remaining between them. CDR3 sequence reads: CASSESGGASEAFF. The CDR3 DNA is TGTGCCAGCAGTGAATCGGGGGGCGCATCTGAAGCTTTCTTT.

This rearrangement joins TRBV19 to TRBJ2-5, with D uncertain. This CDR3 spans 14 amino acids. V lost 9 bases to trimming and J lost 1 base, with 15 bases between them. Germline V CDR1 and CDR2: LNHDA, SQIVND (reference sequence). This CDR3 is CARVFHLPQETQYF. CDR3 sequence (DNA): TGTGCCAGAGTCTTCCACCTCCCCCAAGAGACCCAGTACTTC.

V is TRBV27 and J is TRBJ1-4; TRBD1 matches at 9 bases. V lost 5 bases, J lost 7 bases, and 5 bases stayed unmatched. The germline gives CDR1 MNHEY, CDR2 SMNVEV (reference sequence). The CDR3 loop spans 14 amino acids. The CDR3 nucleotides read TGTGCCAGCAGTCACAGGGGGCGCGGTGAAAAACTGTTTTTT. Translating gives CASSHRGRGEKLFF. Full variable domain (outside the CDR3, taken from reference TRBV27 and TRBJ1-4): EAQVTQNPRYLITVTGKKLTVTCSQNMNHEYMSWYRQDPGLGLRQIYYSMNVEVTDKGDVPEGYKVSRKEKRNFPLILESPSPNQTSLYFCASSHRGRGEKLFFGSGTQLSVL.

The chain is built from TRBV12-5 and TRBJ2-1, with D possibly called TRBD1 or TRBD2 (5 bases each). V dropped 4 bases and J dropped 7 bases, with 17 bases sitting between them. The CDR3 extends over 15 amino acids. The germline V gene encodes CDR1 LGHNT and CDR2 FRNRAP. The CDR3 DNA reads TGTGCTAGTGGTTGGGGACCAGGGCTAAGGAATGAGCAGTTCTTC. Protein: CASGWGPGLRNEQFF.

The gene calls are TRBV19 and TRBJ1-6, with a tentative D call TRBD1 (5 bases). Germline lookup yields CDR1 LNHDA and CDR2 SQIVND (reference sequence). V was clipped by 11 bases and J by 10 bases, with 18 bases between them. This CDR3 comprises 13 residues. The DNA for the CDR3 is TGTGCCGCCGGGGACGAAACGAGATCACCCCTCCACTTT. It specifies CAAGDETRSPLHF.

This clone was seen only a few times. The chain's CDR3 is CASSLEGATNSPLHF. In nucleotides, the CDR3 is TGTGCCAGCAGCTTAGAGGGGGCGACTAATTCACCCCTCCACTTT. This chain uses TRBV7-2 with TRBJ1-6; TRBD1 matches 7 bases. There are 15 residues in the CDR3. Germline CDR1 is SGHTA and CDR2 is FQGNSA. V trimming: 1 base; J trimming: 6 bases; junction bases outside the gene matches: 3.

The chain recombines TRBV7-2 with TRBJ2-1; 10 bases agree with TRBD2. The CDR3 spans 15 residues. Germline CDR1 is SGHTA and CDR2 is FQGNSA. V dropped 7 bases and J dropped 0; count of bases not matched to a gene: 3. The CDR3 DNA reads TGTGCCAGCACAGCGGGAGGGGCCTCCTACAATGAGCAGTTCTTC. Its translation is CASTAGGASYNEQFF.

The chain joins TRBV5-8 to TRBJ2-3, with D perhaps TRBD1 (5 bases). Trimming shortened V by 1 base and J by 2 bases, and 11 bases separated the two germline ends. CDR3 size: 15 residues. The V gene's germline CDR1 is SGHTS and CDR2 YDEGEE. CDR3 in amino acids: CASSLSTGYTDTQYF. CDR3 bases: TGTGCCAGCAGCTTGTCAACAGGATACACAGATACGCAGTATTTT.

This clone was picked up one time. The chain employs TRBV5-1 and TRBJ1-1; D is perhaps TRBD1 (6 bases). Trimming pared 0 bases from V and 1 base from J, leaving 10 bases between. The CDR3 contains 15 residues. The germline V gene has CDR1 SGHRS and CDR2 YFSETQ. In DNA, the CDR3 is TGCGCCAGCAGCTTGGCGGCCAGGGGGAACACTGAAGCTTTCTTT. Translated, it gives CASSLAARGNTEAFF.

This clone was seen only once. The J gene is TRBJ1-5, the V gene TRBV25-1, with D possibly being TRBD1 (5 bases). This CDR3 contains 14 residues. CDR1 is MGHDK and CDR2 is SYGVNS in the germline V gene. V lost 6 bases and J 1 base, leaving 10 bases between the germline ends. CDR3 amino acids: CASRGGQSNQPQHF. CDR3 nucleotides: TGTGCCAGCAGGGGGGGTCAAAGCAATCAGCCCCAGCATTTT.

V usage is TRBV7-9 and J usage is TRBJ1-1, with D hard to call. The CDR3 spans 12 residues. CDR1 is SEHNR, CDR2 FQNEAQ, per germline (reference sequence). Trimming left V 1 base short and J 1 base short, with 1 base between. This chain's CDR3 is CASSLENTEAFF. CDR3 DNA: TGTGCCAGCAGCTTAGAGAACACTGAAGCTTTCTTT.

The chain employs TRBV2 and TRBJ2-7; D unclear. CDR3 length equals 15 residues. CDR1 SNHLY and CDR2 FYNNEI come from the germline V gene. Trimming shortened V by 1 base and J by 0 bases, and 10 bases separated the two germline ends. In DNA form, the CDR3 reads TGTGCCAGCAGTGAAGGCGTCGGTAGCTCCTACGAGCAGTACTTC. Residues: CASSEGVGSSYEQYF.

V usage is TRBV11-2 and J usage is TRBJ2-1; TRBD1 agrees at 9 bases. The CDR3 is 16 amino acids. In germline, CDR1 is SGHAT, CDR2 FQNNGV. J gave up 9 bases and V 4 bases, and 13 bases lay outside the gene matches. The CDR3 spells CASSSNPGQGAGEQFF. The CDR3 DNA reads as TGTGCCAGCAGCTCTAACCCGGGACAGGGTGCGGGTGAGCAGTTCTTC.

This chain's CDR3 is CASSHGLAGGTSTDTQYF. The CDR3 DNA reads TGCGCCAGCAGCCATGGACTAGCGGGGGGTACTAGCACAGATACGCAGTATTTT. The chain is built from TRBV4-3 and TRBJ2-3; 14 positions agree with TRBD2. The CDR3 is 18 residues long. Germline V gene sequence: CDR1 LGHNA, CDR2 YSLEER. V was clipped by 3 bases and J by 0 bases; unmatched bases: 5.

The CDR3 reads CASSPVLGYEQYF. The CDR3, as DNA: TGTGCCAGCAGTCCGGTCCTCGGGTACGAGCAGTACTTC. V is TRBV27 and J is TRBJ2-7; unclear D gene. V lost 5 bases, J lost 4 bases, and 12 bases lay in between. CDR3 length: 13 amino acids. The germline V gene has CDR1 MNHEY and CDR2 SMNVEV (reference sequence).

The rearrangement uses TRBV5-5 and TRBJ2-3, with 11 bases matching TRBD2. Germline CDR1 reads SGHKS; CDR2 reads YYEKEE (reference sequence). Trimming removed 6 bases from V and 6 bases from J; junction bases left unmatched: 15. The CDR3 has 17 amino acids. CDR3 in DNA: TGTGCCAGCACCCTCCAGCCCGCTAGCGGGGGGACTGATACGCAGTATTTT. The encoded protein is CASTLQPASGGTDTQYF.

The genes are TRBV6-1 and TRBJ2-3; 9 bases agree with TRBD2. V shed 0 bases and J 0 bases; nucleotides not matched to a gene: 25. The CDR3 is made up of 24 amino acids. Germline CDR1 and CDR2: MNHNS and SASEGT. The CDR3: CASSEAGLAGLLGRGHYSTDTQYF. CDR3 DNA: TGTGCCAGCAGTGAAGCGGGCCTAGCGGGGCTCCTGGGGAGGGGGCATTATAGCACAGATACGCAGTATTTT.

The V gene is TRBV5-1, the J gene TRBJ2-5, with D possibly matching TRBD1 (5 bases). From germline, CDR1 is SGHRS and CDR2 YFSETQ. This CDR3 is built from 14 residues. V dropped 3 bases and J dropped 5 bases, with 14 bases sitting between them. CDR3 loop: CASSSGAGRETQYF. The CDR3 nucleotides read TGCGCCAGCAGCTCTGGGGCTGGTAGGGAGACCCAGTACTTC.

The chain is built from TRBV6-5 and TRBJ1-2; 8 bases fit TRBD1. CDR1 MNHEY and CDR2 SVGAGI come from the germline V gene. Unmatched junction bases numbered 10, after V lost 6 bases and J lost 4 bases. The CDR3 covers 15 residues. In DNA, the CDR3 is TGTGCCAGCAGGCCAGCCGCCGGGACAGGCTATGGCTACACCTTC. As protein: CASRPAAGTGYGYTF.

The rearrangement links TRBV9 to TRBJ1-1; D unresolved. Trimming removed 0 bases at V and 7 bases at J, with 16 bases between. Germline CDR1 SGDLS, CDR2 YYNGEE. This CDR3 has 15 amino acids. The CDR3: CASSVGAARGNEAFF. As DNA, the CDR3 is TGTGCCAGCAGCGTAGGGGCAGCCCGAGGGAATGAAGCTTTCTTT. The whole variable domain, remainder taken from reference TRBV9 and TRBJ1-1, is DSGVTQTPKHLITATGQRVTLRCSPRSGDLSVYWYQQSLDQGLQFLIQYYNGEERAKGNILERFSAQQFPDLHSELNLSSLELGDSALYFCASSVGAARGNEAFFGQGTRLTVV.

The DNA of the CDR3 is TGTGCCAGCAGCTTAAACAGGGGAGGTTCGGAAGAGCAGTTCTTC. Protein sequence: CASSLNRGGSEEQFF. The chain is built from TRBV7-9 and TRBJ2-1; TRBD1 is a possible D gene (7 bases). Germline CDR1 reads SEHNR; CDR2 reads FQNEAQ (reference sequence). The CDR3 totals 15 residues. Trimming cost V 2 bases and J 10 bases, with 18 bases left between them.

The CDR3 is CASSLLGNYGYTF. In nucleotides, the CDR3 is TGTGCCAGCAGTCTACTAGGGAACTATGGCTACACCTTC. The rearrangement uses TRBV2 and TRBJ1-2; no clear D. Germline V gene sequence: CDR1 SNHLY, CDR2 FYNNEI. This CDR3 comprises 13 residues. V lost 5 bases and J 2 bases, leaving 9 bases between the germline ends.

This chain connects TRBV29-1 to TRBJ2-7, with D possibly called TRBD1 or TRBD2 (6 bases each). V gave up 3 bases and J gave up 4 bases, with 13 bases separating them. The germline CDR1 and CDR2 sequences are SQVTM and ANQGSEA. CDR3 length: 13 residues. The CDR3 here is CSVESRGRYEQYF. CDR3 sequence (DNA): TGCAGCGTTGAGTCCCGGGGGCGGTACGAGCAGTACTTC.

The chain recombines TRBV6-5 with TRBJ1-2; 7 nucleotides agree with TRBD1. This CDR3 is built from 14 residues. The J segment lost 4 bases and the V segment lost 5 bases, leaving 7 bases of the junction unmatched. Germline-derived CDR1 and CDR2 are MNHEY and SVGAGI. In DNA form, the CDR3 reads TGTGCCAGCAGTGGAGTGGGACAGACCTATGGCTACACCTTC. Its protein product is CASSGVGQTYGYTF.

This clone was picked up one time. The rearrangement uses TRBV4-1 and TRBJ2-7; D is uncertain. Germline V gene data show CDR1 as MGHRA and CDR2 as YSYEKL. The CDR3 contains 14 residues. Between the trimmed V and J ends, which lost 4 bases and 2 bases, there was a span of 12 bases. CDR3 protein: CASSPSTQTYEQYF. CDR3 sequence (DNA): TGCGCCAGCAGCCCCTCCACTCAAACCTACGAGCAGTACTTC.

The chain links TRBV2 to TRBJ2-7, with a tentative D call TRBD2 (5 bases). The CDR3 runs 16 residues. Germline CDR1 is SNHLY and CDR2 is FYNNEI. Trimming shortened V by 0 bases and J by 7 bases, and 19 bases separated the two germline ends. CDR3 nucleotide sequence: TGTGCCAGCAGTGAAGCGCTTCAGCTCGGCCGGGGAGAGCAGTACTTC. It is translated as CASSEALQLGRGEQYF.

This clone came up a few times. The chain links TRBV4-3 to TRBJ2-1; the D gene could be TRBD1 or TRBD2 (5 bases each). CDR1 and CDR2 from the germline V gene are LGHNA and YSLEER. This CDR3 comprises 17 residues. V was pared by 0 bases and J by 2 bases, with 14 bases between. CDR3 DNA sequence: TGCGCCAGCAGCCAAGACCATGGGACGCTTGCCTACAATGAGCAGTTCTTC. Amino acids: CASSQDHGTLAYNEQFF.

This chain links TRBV10-3 with TRBJ1-6; D gene uncertain. Trimming left V 0 bases short and J 7 bases short, with 10 bases between. The CDR3 spans 15 residues. CDR1 and CDR2 from the germline V gene are ENHRY and SYGVKD. CDR3 coding DNA: TGTGCCATCAGTGAGTCCCCGCGAGTCAATTCACCCCTCCACTTT. As protein: CAISESPRVNSPLHF.

The chain links TRBV14 to TRBJ1-2; D not certain. This CDR3 contains 14 residues. Germline V gene data show CDR1 as SGHDN and CDR2 as FVKESK. Trimming cost V 4 bases and J 4 bases, with 13 bases left between them. CDR3 sequence: CASSRGSPGYGYTF. The CDR3 nucleotides are TGTGCCAGCAGCCGTGGGAGCCCCGGCTATGGCTACACCTTC.

The chain carries TRBV28 and TRBJ1-2, with unresolved D. V lost 2 bases, J lost 6 bases, and 7 bases lay in between. Per germline, CDR1 MDHEN and CDR2 SYDVKM. The CDR3 length is 12 residues. The CDR3 loop is CASSLAPDGYTF. Written as DNA, the CDR3 is TGTGCCAGCAGTTTAGCACCGGATGGCTACACCTTC.

The gene calls are TRBV30 and TRBJ1-2; 8 bases agree with TRBD1. The germline V gene encodes CDR1 GTSNPN and CDR2 SVGIG (reference sequence). V gave up 0 bases and J gave up 3 bases; unmatched junction bases: 18. The CDR3 sequence is 19 residues long. The CDR3 nucleotides read TGTGCCTGGAGTGTCGGCCTTTCCCGCACGCAGGGGGCGGACTATGGCTACACCTTC. It encodes CAWSVGLSRTQGADYGYTF. Combining the CDR3 with reference TRBV30 and TRBJ1-2 gives the whole variable domain SQTIHQWPATLVQPVGSPLSLECTVEGTSNPNLYWYRQAAGRGLQLLFYSVGIGQISSEVPQNLSASRPQDRQFILSSKKLLLSDSGFYLCAWSVGLSRTQGADYGYTFGSGTRLTVV.